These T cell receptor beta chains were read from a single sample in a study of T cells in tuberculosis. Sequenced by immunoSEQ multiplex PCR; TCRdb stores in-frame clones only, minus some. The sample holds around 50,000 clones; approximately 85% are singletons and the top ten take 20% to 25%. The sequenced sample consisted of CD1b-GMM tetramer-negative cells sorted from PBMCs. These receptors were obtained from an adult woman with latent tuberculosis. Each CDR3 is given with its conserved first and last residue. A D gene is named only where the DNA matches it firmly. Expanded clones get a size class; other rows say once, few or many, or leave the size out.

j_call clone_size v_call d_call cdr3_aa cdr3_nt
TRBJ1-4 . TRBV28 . CASSLYRDRSNEKLFF TGTGCCAGCAGTCTATACCGCGACAGATCTAATGAAAAACTGTTTTTT
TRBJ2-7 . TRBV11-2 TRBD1 CASSLTGTGAYEQYF TGTGCCAGCAGTCTTACCGGGACAGGGGCCTACGAGCAGTACTTC
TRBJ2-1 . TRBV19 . CASSISAGATNEQFF TGTGCCAGTAGTATTTCCGCGGGGGCAACAAATGAGCAGTTCTTC
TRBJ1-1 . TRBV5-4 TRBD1 CASSLATGGAAEAFF TGTGCCAGCAGCTTGGCCACAGGGGGCGCGGCTGAAGCTTTCTTT
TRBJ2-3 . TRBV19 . CASSSRTDYTDTQYF TGTGCCAGTAGTTCACGGACGGACTACACAGATACGCAGTATTTT
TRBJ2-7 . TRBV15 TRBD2 CATSRTPGLAGGPTSKSSYEQYF TGTGCCACCAGCAGAACACCGGGACTAGCGGGAGGGCCCACGTCAAAGAGCTCCTACGAGCAGTACTTC
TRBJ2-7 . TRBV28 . CASRPPWGVAGRYTYEQYF TGTGCCAGCAGGCCTCCCTGGGGCGTGGCGGGACGATACACCTACGAGCAGTACTTC
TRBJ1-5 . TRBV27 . CASSFIGDRNQPQHF TGTGCCAGCAGTTTCATCGGAGACCGCAATCAGCCCCAGCATTTT
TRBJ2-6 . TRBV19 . CASSTRPVSGANVLTF TGTGCCAGTAGTACCCGTCCAGTATCTGGGGCCAACGTCCTGACTTTC
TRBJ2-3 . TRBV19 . CASSRAGGQDTQYF TGTGCCAGTAGTAGGGCAGGAGGTCAAGATACGCAGTATTTT
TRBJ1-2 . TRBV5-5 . CASSLFQGGGYTF TGTGCCAGCAGCTTGTTCCAGGGAGGGGGCTACACCTTC
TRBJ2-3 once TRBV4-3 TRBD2 CASSPTSAKTDTQYF TGCGCCAGCAGCCCAACTAGCGCCAAAACAGATACGCAGTATTTT
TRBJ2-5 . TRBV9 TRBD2 CASSSSRLAGGETQYF TGTGCCAGCAGCTCTTCCAGACTAGCGGGGGGAGAGACCCAGTACTTC
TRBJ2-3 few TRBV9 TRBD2 CASSESTSGPTDTQYF TGTGCCAGCAGCGAATCTACTAGCGGACCCACAGATACGCAGTATTTT
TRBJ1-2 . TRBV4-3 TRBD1 CASSQDRQGSYGYTF TGCGCCAGCAGCCAAGACCGACAGGGTTCCTATGGCTACACCTTC
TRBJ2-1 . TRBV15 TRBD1 CATSRSVTGGRGEQFF TGTGCCACCAGCAGAAGCGTGACAGGGGGCAGGGGTGAGCAGTTCTTC
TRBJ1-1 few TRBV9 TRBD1 CASSPRDRGWEAFF TGTGCCAGCAGCCCTCGGGACAGGGGTTGGGAAGCTTTCTTT
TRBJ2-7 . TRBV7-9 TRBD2 CARGRWREIDSGSYEQYF TGTGCCAGGGGTCGTTGGCGGGAGATCGATTCCGGCTCCTACGAGCAGTACTTC
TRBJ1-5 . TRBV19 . CASSSGGSNQPQHF TGTGCCAGTAGCAGCGGTGGATCCAATCAGCCCCAGCATTTT
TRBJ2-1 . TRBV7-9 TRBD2 CASSFLAGGLGEQFF TGTGCCAGCAGCTTTCTAGCGGGGGGGCTCGGTGAGCAGTTCTTC
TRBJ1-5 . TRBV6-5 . CASSPDRRNQPQHF TGTGCCAGCAGTCCCGACAGGCGCAATCAGCCCCAGCATTTT
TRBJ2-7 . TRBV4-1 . CASSQDRTQPLDEQYF TGCGCCAGCAGCCAAGATAGGACTCAACCGTTAGACGAGCAGTACTTC
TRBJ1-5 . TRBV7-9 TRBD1 CASSSTSGGDNQPQHF TGTGCCAGCAGCTCGACCTCAGGGGGCGACAATCAGCCCCAGCATTTT
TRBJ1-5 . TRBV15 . CATWGGMSNQPQHF TGTGCCACATGGGGGGGAATGAGTAATCAGCCCCAGCATTTT
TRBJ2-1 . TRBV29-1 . CSVATANEQFF TGCAGCGTTGCTACAGCTAATGAGCAGTTCTTC
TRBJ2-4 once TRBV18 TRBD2 CASSPETSEAEMLAKNIQYF TGTGCCAGCTCACCAGAGACTAGCGAGGCAGAGATGCTAGCCAAAAACATTCAGTACTTC
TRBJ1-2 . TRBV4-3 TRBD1 CASSPRTGTEGYTF TGCGCCAGCAGTCCTAGGACAGGGACGGAAGGCTACACCTTC
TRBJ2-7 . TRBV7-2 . CASSLEAGYEQYF TGTGCCAGCAGCTTAGAGGCAGGGTACGAGCAGTACTTC
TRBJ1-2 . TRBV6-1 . CASSEALQGRGYGYTF TGTGCCAGCAGTGAAGCGCTTCAAGGCAGAGGCTATGGCTACACCTTC
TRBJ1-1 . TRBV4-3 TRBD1 CASSQGTGWGTEAFF TGCGCCAGCAGCCAGGGGACAGGGTGGGGTACTGAAGCTTTCTTT
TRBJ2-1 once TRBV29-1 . CSAEIPWLGQRYNEQFF TGCAGCGCCGAAATTCCCTGGCTGGGCCAAAGATACAATGAGCAGTTCTTC
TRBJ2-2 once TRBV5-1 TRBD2 CASSSVSAGGGELFF TGCGCCAGCAGCTCTGTGTCAGCGGGAGGCGGGGAGCTGTTTTTT
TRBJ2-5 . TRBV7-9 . CASSRSQETQYF TGTGCCAGCAGTCGGTCGCAAGAGACCCAGTACTTC
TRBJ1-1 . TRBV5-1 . CASSLGRNTEAFF TGCGCCAGCAGCTTGGGTCGGAACACTGAAGCTTTCTTT
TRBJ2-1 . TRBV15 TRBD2 CATSRVISTSGGAYNEQFF TGTGCCACCAGCAGAGTAATTTCGACGAGCGGGGGGGCATACAATGAGCAGTTCTTC
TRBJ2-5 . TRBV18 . CASSPAPGETQYF TGTGCCAGCTCACCTGCCCCGGGGGAGACCCAGTACTTC
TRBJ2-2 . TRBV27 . CASSLSEVLMNTGELFF TGTGCCAGCAGTTTATCTGAGGTCCTAATGAACACCGGGGAGCTGTTTTTT
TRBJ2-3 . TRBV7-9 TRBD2 CASSPGLAGEGAAQYF TGTGCCAGCAGCCCCGGACTAGCGGGAGAAGGTGCTGCGCAGTATTTT
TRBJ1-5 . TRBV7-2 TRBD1 CASSTQGAIPQPQHF TGTGCCAGCAGCACACAGGGGGCGATTCCTCAGCCCCAGCATTTT
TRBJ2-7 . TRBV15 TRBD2 CATSRALAGANEQYF TGTGCCACCAGCAGAGCTCTAGCGGGAGCTAACGAGCAGTACTTC
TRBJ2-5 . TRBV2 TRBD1 CASAGQGTAQYF TGTGCCAGCGCCGGACAGGGAACGGCCCAGTACTTC
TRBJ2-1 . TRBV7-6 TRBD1 CASSHQGDEQFF TGTGCCAGCAGTCATCAGGGGGATGAGCAGTTCTTC
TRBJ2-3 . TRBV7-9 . CASSYIGDTQYF TGTGCCAGCAGCTATATCGGAGATACGCAGTATTTT
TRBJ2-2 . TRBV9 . CASSVSPGGSTGELFF TGTGCCAGCAGCGTCTCTCCAGGGGGGAGCACCGGGGAGCTGTTTTTT
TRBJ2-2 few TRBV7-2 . CASSLRGRTGELFF TGTGCCAGCAGCTTAAGAGGTCGAACCGGGGAGCTGTTTTTT
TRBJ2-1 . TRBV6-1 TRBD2 CASSEASGGTYNEQFF TGTGCCAGCAGTGAAGCTTCGGGGGGGACCTACAATGAGCAGTTCTTC
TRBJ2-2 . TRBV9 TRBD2 CASSASGNGGELFF TGTGCCAGCAGCGCTAGCGGGAATGGCGGGGAGCTGTTTTTT
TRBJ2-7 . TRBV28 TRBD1 CASTESPGQGATYEQYF TGTGCCAGCACCGAAAGCCCGGGACAGGGGGCAACCTACGAGCAGTACTTC
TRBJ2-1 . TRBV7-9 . CASSLVRGYAYNEQFF TGTGCCAGCAGCTTAGTGCGGGGTTATGCCTACAATGAGCAGTTCTTC
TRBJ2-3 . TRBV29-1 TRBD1 CSVVTGGETQYF TGCAGCGTCGTGACAGGGGGTGAGACGCAGTATTTT
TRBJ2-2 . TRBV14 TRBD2 CASSAGLAGPGGELFF TGTGCCAGCAGCGCGGGACTAGCGGGGCCGGGTGGGGAGCTGTTTTTT
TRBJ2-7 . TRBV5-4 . CASSIGSGVYEQYF TGTGCCAGCAGCATCGGTAGCGGAGTTTACGAGCAGTACTTC
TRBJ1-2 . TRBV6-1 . CASSEGTHVYGYTF TGTGCCAGCAGTGAGGGGACACATGTCTATGGCTACACCTTC